The T cell receptor (beta chain) described here comes from a study of regulatory T cells in long-lasting Graves disease. General observations from the study: Among samples with persistent disease, TRBV28, TRBJ1-2 and TRBJ2-5 were favored. Clonotypes that were public and shared totalled fewer than 3,500 in persistent patients versus 750 to 1,000 in new patients.

Time point described: persistent/refractory GD, antithyroid drugs over 5 years with positive TRAb. RNA extracted from PBMCs served as the sequencing template. The EDTA tubes were filled with around 9.1 milliliters of drawn peripheral blood. Assembly of TCR beta libraries relied on iRepertoire HTBI primers together with Arm-PCR of CDR3 regions. Per the original data handling: The identification of 55 to 70 TRBV and 11 to 15 TRBJ segments was made across samples. TCRdb reprocessed the multiplex PCR reads via MiXCR and lists one record per CDR3 protein. The V and J calls were not made by the authors but by TCRdb's processing. This sample carries 300,000 to 350,000 distinct CDR3 sequences, roughly a fifth of them seen once, and the ten largest clones take about 29%. This clonotype occurred many times. Its cognate antigen is unknown. The CDR3 has 15 residues. Between the trimmed V and J ends, which lost 8 bases and 5 bases, there was a span of 16 bases. Germline V lookup: CDR1 ENHRY, CDR2 SYGVKD.

The source of this sequence is a female donor with Graves disease. Sequencing used peripheral blood mononuclear cells (PBMCs), obtained when the disease was refractory, from a patient treated with antithyroid drugs. This rearrangement joins TRBV10-3 to TRBJ1-6; unclear D gene. The CDR3 region has the DNA TGTGCCATCCGGGATGGGGAGCGGGATAATTCACCCCTCCACTTT. Translated, it gives CAIRDGERDNSPLHF.